Sequencing of this T cell receptor beta chain was carried out in a study of OX40 agonist ivuxolimab in advanced cancers. Study at large: Patients enrolled in dose escalation were diagnosed with hepatocellular carcinoma, melanoma, renal cell or head and neck cancer.

Profiling relied on immunoSEQ multiplex PCR, and the TCRdb table lists in-frame clones only, not all of them. The repertoire holds some 150,000 clones, with approximately 94% as singletons. The investigators sampled blood at baseline, at cycle 4 day 1, and at cycle 7 day 1. Germline CDR1 is GTSNPN and CDR2 is SVGIG (reference sequence). Trimming at V came to 2 bases and at J to 6 bases, leaving 8 bases not matched to a gene. The CDR3 extends over 15 amino acids. The specimen comprised CD4+ or CD8+ T cells sorted from blood, sampled in a trial of the OX40 agonist ivuxolimab. The rearrangement links TRBV30 to TRBJ1-4, with 8 bases that match TRBD1. This receptor was taken from an adult with an advanced solid tumor such as melanoma, head and neck, liver or kidney cancer. CDR3 sequence (DNA): TGTGCCTGGAGTCTTGGACAGGGAGGGGATGAAAAACTGTTTTTT. Its protein is CAWSLGQGGDEKLFF.